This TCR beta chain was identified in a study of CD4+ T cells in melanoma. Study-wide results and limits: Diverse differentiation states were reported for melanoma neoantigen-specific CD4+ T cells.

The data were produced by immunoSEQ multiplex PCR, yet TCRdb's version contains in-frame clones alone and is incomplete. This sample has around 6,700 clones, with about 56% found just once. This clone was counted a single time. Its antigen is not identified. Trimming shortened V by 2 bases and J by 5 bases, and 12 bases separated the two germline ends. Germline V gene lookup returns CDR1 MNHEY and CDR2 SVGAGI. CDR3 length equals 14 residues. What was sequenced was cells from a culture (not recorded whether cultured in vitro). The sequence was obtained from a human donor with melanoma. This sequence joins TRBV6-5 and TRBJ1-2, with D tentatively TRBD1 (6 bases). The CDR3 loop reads CASSYGGQPYGYTF. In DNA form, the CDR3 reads TGTGCCAGCAGTTACGGCGGACAGCCATATGGCTACACCTTC.